This T cell receptor beta chain was sequenced for a study of T cell responses to AZD1222 COVID-19 vaccine. Study-wide findings and caveats: It should be noted that donors were predominantly white British and more often female, and clonal diversity was possibly underestimated. The study found Spike-specific TCR breadth and depth rose after two AZD1222 doses. The peak T cell response came first, and repertoires were sampled only after it. Just a handful of AZD1222 recipients were seropositive at baseline.

TCRdb keeps only in-frame clones here, not all; method: immunoSEQ multiplex PCR. The sample contains roughly 100,000 clones, 70% to 90% of which appear only once. The CDR3 totals 15 residues. The ends lost 5 bases at V and 5 bases at J; junction bases unmatched: 8. The germline CDR1 and CDR2 sequences are KGHSH and LQKENI. About this clone: What it recognizes is unknown.

The TCR comes from an adult in good health. Sequencing used peripheral blood, obtained on day 0 of AZD1222 vaccination. J is TRBJ2-5 and V is TRBV18; 10 nucleotides match TRBD2. DNA of the CDR3: TGTGCCAGCTCATCTTTAGCGGGGGGACCGGAGACCCAGTACTTC. Translated: CASSSLAGGPETQYF.